These T cell receptor beta chains were read from a single sample in a study of T cell repertoires in cytomegalovirus infection. One entry per CDR3 protein, called by TCRdb with MiXCR from the reads. The table includes some 440,000 distinct CDR3 sequences, about a third detected once. Sequences were obtained from PBMCs. The receptors were sampled from a human donor in good health (CMV status not recorded). Some clones in this sample may be carry-over from other donors' samples. The CDR3 runs from the conserved cysteine through the conserved F or W. The D gene is left open where the match is weak. Not every row has a clone size; where given, it reads once, few, many or a size class.

>NA|TRBJ1-5|few|TRBV7-9
TGTGCCAGCAGCCCCACCTCAGGGAATCCCCAGCATTTT
CASSPTSGNPQHF
>TRBD1|TRBJ1-2|few|TRBV2
TGTGCCAGCGGACTGACAGGGACCGTCTATGGCTACACCTTC
CASGLTGTVYGYTF
>NA|TRBJ1-3|many|TRBV12-3/TRBV12-4
TGTGCCAGCAACACAGGGTTTTTCGGAAACACCATATATTTT
CASNTGFFGNTIYF
>NA|TRBJ1-2|NA|TRBV12-3/TRBV12-4
TGTGCCAGCGGCGTAACCCGGAGGGGAGATGGCTACACCTTC
CASGVTRRGDGYTF
>NA|TRBJ2-5|once|TRBV28
TGTGCCACAACCAGACTAGGAGAGACCCAGTACTTC
CATTRLGETQYF
>TRBD1|TRBJ1-6|NA|TRBV11-2
TGTGCCAGCAGCGTCAGGGGGCAGAATTCACCCCTCCACTTT
CASSVRGQNSPLHF
>NA|TRBJ1-1|NA|TRBV11-2
TGTGCCAGCAGCTTGGGGGCGATCTTCGAACACACTGAAGCTTTCTTT
CASSLGAIFEHTEAFF
>TRBD1|TRBJ1-2|NA|TRBV7-2
TGTGCCAGCAGCCCCTACACCGGGACAGGGGAAGGCTACACCTTC
CASSPYTGTGEGYTF
>TRBD1|TRBJ2-1|NA|TRBV6-6
TGTGCCAGCAGGAAACACTTGACAGGGTCCAACAACAACAATGAGCAGTTCTTC
CASRKHLTGSNNNNEQFF
>NA|TRBJ2-3|many|TRBV7-2
TGTGCCAGCAGCTTAGGTCGCACAGATACGCAGTATTTT
CASSLGRTDTQYF
>NA|TRBJ1-1|NA|TRBV18
TGTGCCAGCTCACCCGGGCAGACTATGAACACTGAAGCTTTCTTT
CASSPGQTMNTEAFF
>NA|TRBJ1-5|NA|TRBV6-2/TRBV6-3
TGTGCCAGCAGCCGTCGGAAAAAGGACAAATACAATCAGCCCCAGCATTTT
CASSRRKKDKYNQPQHF
>NA|TRBJ1-1|many|TRBV19
TGTGCCAGTAGTTCACAGAAGAACACTGAAGCTTTCTTT
CASSSQKNTEAFF
>NA|TRBJ2-1|NA|TRBV6-1
TGTGCCAGCAGGGGGATAGGGGGCAATGAGCAGTTCTTC
CASRGIGGNEQFF
>TRBD2|TRBJ2-1|NA|TRBV11-2
TGTGCCAGCAGCCACGGCCTAGCGGGGGGATTCTCCTACAATGAGCAGTTCTTC
CASSHGLAGGFSYNEQFF